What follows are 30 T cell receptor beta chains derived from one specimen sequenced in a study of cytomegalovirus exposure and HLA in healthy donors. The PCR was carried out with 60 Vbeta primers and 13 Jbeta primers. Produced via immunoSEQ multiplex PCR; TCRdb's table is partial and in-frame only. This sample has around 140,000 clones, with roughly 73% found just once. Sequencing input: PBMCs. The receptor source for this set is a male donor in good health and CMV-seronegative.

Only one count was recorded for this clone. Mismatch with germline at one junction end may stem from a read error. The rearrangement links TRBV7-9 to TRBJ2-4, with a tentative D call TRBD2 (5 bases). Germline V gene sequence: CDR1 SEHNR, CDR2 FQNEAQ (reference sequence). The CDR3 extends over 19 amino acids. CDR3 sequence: CSSSSRRGDPTIAKNIQYF. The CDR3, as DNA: TGTTCCAGCAGTTCCCGTCGGGGTGACCCAACCATAGCCAAAAACATTCAGTACTTC.

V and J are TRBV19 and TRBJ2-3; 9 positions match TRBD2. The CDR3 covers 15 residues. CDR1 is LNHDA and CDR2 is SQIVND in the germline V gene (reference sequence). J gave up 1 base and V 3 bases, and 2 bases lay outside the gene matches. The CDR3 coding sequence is TGTGCCAGTAGTATCTCTAGCGGGGGCACAGATACGCAGTATTTT. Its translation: CASSISSGGTDTQYF.

CDR3 coding DNA: TGTGCCAGCAGCTTTCCGACAGGGGGAACTGAAGCTTTCTTT. Protein sequence: CASSFPTGGTEAFF. The chain couples TRBV7-2 to TRBJ1-1; 9 bases are a match to TRBD1. Per the germline V gene, CDR1 is SGHTA and CDR2 is FQGNSA. The junction had 4 bases not matched to a gene; V was cut back by 3 bases and J by 5 bases. CDR3 length: 14 amino acids. Full variable domain (rest looked up from reference TRBV7-2 and TRBJ1-1): GAGVSQSPSNKVTEKGKDVELRCDPISGHTALYWYRQSLGQGLEFLIYFQGNSAPDKSGLPSDRFSAERTGGSVSTLTIQRTQQEDSAVYLCASSFPTGGTEAFFGQGTRLTVV.

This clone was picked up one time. DNA of the CDR3: TGTGCTACCGTCAGGGATACGACCTACGAGCAGTACTTC. This codes for CATVRDTTYEQYF. The J gene is TRBJ2-7, the V gene TRBV12-5; perhaps TRBD1 as D (5 bases). Germline V gene lookup returns CDR1 LGHNT and CDR2 FRNRAP. The CDR3 is 13 amino acids. Trimming removed 10 bases at V and 2 bases at J, with 15 bases between.

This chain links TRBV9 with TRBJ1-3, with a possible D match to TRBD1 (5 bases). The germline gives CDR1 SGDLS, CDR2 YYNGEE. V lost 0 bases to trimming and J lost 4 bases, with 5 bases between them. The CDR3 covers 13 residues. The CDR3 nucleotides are TGTGCCAGCAGCGTAGGACAGGGAAACACCATATATTTT. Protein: CASSVGQGNTIYF.

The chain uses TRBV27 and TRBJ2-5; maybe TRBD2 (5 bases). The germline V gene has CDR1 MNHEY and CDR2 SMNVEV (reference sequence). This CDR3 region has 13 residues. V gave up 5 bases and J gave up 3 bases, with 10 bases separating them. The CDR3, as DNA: TGTGCCAGCAGTCTCTGGGGAGAAGAGACCCAGTACTTC. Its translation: CASSLWGEETQYF.

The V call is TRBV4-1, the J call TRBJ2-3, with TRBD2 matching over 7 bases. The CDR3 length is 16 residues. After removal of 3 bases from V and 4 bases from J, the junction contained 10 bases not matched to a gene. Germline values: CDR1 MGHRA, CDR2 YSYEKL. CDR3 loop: CASSQRLAITADTQYF. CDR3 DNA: TGCGCCAGCAGCCAGAGACTAGCAATAACAGCAGATACGCAGTATTTT.

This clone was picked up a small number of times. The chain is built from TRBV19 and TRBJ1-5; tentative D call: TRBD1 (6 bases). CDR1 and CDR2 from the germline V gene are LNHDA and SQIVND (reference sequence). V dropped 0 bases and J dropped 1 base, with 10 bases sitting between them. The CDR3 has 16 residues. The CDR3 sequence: CASSIDWQGSNQPQHF. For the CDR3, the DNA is TGTGCCAGTAGTATAGATTGGCAGGGGAGCAATCAGCCCCAGCATTTT.

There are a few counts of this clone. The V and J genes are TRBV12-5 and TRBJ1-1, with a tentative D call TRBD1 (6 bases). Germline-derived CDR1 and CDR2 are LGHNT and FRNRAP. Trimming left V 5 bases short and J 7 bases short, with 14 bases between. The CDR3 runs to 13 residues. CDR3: CASGVTGLGEAFF. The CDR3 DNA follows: TGTGCTAGTGGTGTTACAGGGTTGGGTGAAGCTTTCTTT. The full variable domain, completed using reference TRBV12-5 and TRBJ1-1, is DARVTQTPRHKVTEMGQEVTMRCQPILGHNTVFWYRQTMMQGLELLAYFRNRAPLDDSGMPKDRFSAEMPDATLATLKIQPSEPRDSAVYFCASGVTGLGEAFFGQGTRLTVV.

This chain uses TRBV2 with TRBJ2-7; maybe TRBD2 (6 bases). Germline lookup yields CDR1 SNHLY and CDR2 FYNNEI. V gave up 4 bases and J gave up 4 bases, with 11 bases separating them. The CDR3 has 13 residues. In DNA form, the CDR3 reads TGTGCCAGCAGTGCAACGGGGGAGTACGAGCAGTACTTC. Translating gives CASSATGEYEQYF.

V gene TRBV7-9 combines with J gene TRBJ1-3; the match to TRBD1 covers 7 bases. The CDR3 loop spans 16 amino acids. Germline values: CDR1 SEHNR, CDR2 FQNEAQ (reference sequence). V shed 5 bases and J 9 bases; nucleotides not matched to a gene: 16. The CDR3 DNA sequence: TGTGCCAGCAGCAACGAACCGGGGACAGTCGTTGGCACCATATATTTT. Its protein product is CASSNEPGTVVGTIYF.

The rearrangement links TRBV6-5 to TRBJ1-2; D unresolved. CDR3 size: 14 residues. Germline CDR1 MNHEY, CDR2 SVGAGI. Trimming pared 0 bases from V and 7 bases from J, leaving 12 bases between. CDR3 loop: CASSYSPEPGGYTF. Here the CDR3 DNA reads TGTGCCAGCAGTTACTCACCGGAGCCCGGTGGCTACACCTTC.

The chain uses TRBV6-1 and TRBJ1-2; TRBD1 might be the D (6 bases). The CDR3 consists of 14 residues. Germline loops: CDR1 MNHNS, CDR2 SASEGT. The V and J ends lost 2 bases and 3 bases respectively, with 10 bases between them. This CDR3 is CASSERGGDYGYTF. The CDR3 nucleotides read TGTGCCAGCAGTGAACGGGGGGGCGACTATGGCTACACCTTC.

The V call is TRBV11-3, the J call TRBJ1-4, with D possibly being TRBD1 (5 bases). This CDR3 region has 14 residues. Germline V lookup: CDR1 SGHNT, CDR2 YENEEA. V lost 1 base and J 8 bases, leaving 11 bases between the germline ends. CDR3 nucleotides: TGTGCCAGCAGCTTAGGGCAGGGTTACGAAAAACTGTTTTTT. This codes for CASSLGQGYEKLFF. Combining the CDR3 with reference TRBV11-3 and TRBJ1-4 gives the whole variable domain EAGVVQSPRYKIIEKKQPVAFWCNPISGHNTLYWYLQNLGQGPELLIRYENEEAVDDSQLPKDRFSAERLKGVDSTLKIQPAELGDSAVYLCASSLGQGYEKLFFGSGTQLSVL.

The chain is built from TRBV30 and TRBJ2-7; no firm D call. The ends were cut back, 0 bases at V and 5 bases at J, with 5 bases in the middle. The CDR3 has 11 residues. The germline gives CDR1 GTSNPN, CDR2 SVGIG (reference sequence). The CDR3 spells CAWSVAHEQYF. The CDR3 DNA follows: TGTGCCTGGAGTGTAGCCCACGAGCAGTACTTC.

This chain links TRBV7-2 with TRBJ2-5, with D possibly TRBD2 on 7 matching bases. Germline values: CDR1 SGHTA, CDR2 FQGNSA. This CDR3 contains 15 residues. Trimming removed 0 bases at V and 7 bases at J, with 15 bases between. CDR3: CASSLAGGAVGTQYF. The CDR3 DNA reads TGTGCCAGCAGCTTAGCGGGGGGGGCAGTAGGGACCCAGTACTTC.

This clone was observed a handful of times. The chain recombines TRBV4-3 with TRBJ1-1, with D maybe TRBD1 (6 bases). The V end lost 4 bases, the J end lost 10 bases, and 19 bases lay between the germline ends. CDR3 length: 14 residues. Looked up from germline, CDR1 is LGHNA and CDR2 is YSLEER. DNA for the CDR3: TGCGCCAGCAGCCTGTCCGGGACAATTCAAGCAGCTTTCTTT. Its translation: CASSLSGTIQAAFF.

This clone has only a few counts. This CDR3 reads CATTTGLNTEAFF. CDR3 in DNA: TGTGCCACCACGACAGGGTTGAACACTGAAGCTTTCTTT. The chain joins TRBV6-5 to TRBJ1-1, with 7 bases matching TRBD1. The V gene end was trimmed by 10 bases and the J gene end by 0 bases; junction bases not matched to a gene: 5. The CDR3 totals 13 residues. CDR1 is MNHEY and CDR2 is SVGAGI in the germline V gene.

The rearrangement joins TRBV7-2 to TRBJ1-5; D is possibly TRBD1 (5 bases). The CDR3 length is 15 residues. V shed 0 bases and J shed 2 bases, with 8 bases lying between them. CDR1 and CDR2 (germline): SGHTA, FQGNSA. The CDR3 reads CASSLAGHGNQPQHF. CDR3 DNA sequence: TGTGCCAGCAGCTTAGCAGGACACGGCAATCAGCCCCAGCATTTT.

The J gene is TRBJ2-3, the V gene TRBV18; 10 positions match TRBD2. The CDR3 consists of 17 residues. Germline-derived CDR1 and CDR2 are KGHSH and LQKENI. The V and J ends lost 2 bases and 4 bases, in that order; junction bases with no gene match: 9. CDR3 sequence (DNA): TGTGCCAGCTCACCATTAATCGCTAGCGGGGGACCAGATACGCAGTATTTT. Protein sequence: CASSPLIASGGPDTQYF.

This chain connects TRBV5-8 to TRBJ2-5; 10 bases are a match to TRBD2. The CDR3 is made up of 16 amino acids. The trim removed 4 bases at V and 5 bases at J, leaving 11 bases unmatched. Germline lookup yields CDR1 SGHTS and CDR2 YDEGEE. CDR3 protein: CASSQVASGGPETQYF. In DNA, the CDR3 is TGTGCCAGCAGCCAAGTAGCTAGCGGGGGACCTGAGACCCAGTACTTC.

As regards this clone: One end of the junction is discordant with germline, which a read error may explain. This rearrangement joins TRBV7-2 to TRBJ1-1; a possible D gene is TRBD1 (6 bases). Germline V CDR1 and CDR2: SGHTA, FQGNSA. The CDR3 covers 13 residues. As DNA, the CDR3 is TGTGCCACCTCACAGGGAGTGAAAACTGAAGCTTTCTTT. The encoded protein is CATSQGVKTEAFF.

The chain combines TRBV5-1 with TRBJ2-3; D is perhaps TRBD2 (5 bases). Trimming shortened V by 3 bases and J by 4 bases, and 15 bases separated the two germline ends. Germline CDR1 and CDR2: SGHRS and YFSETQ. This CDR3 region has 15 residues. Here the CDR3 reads CASSSGRGGADTQYF. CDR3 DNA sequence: TGCGCCAGCAGCTCAGGACGCGGAGGCGCAGATACGCAGTATTTT.

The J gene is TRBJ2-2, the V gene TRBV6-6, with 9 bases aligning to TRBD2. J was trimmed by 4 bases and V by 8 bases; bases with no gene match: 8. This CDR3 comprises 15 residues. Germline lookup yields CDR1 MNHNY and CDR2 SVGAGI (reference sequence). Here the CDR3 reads CASLQVAGATGELFF. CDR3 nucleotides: TGTGCCAGCCTCCAGGTAGCGGGGGCCACCGGGGAGCTGTTTTTT.

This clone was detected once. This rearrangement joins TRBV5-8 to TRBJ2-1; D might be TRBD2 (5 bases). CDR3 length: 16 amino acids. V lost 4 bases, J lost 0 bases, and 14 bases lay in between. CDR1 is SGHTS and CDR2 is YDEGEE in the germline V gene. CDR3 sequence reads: CASSRTTGISYNEQFF. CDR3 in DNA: TGTGCCAGCAGCCGAACCACCGGGATCTCCTACAATGAGCAGTTCTTC. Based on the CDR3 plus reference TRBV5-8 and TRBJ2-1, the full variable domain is EAGVTQSPTHLIKTRGQQATLRCSPISGHTSVYWYQQALGLGLQFLLWYDEGEERNRGNFPPRFSGRQFPNYSSELNVNALELEDSALYLCASSRTTGISYNEQFFGPGTRLTVL.

CDR3 in amino acids: CASSLVGGAKNIQYF. The CDR3 nucleotides read TGTGCCAGCAGCTTAGTGGGGGGTGCGAAAAACATTCAGTACTTC. This chain joins TRBV7-9 and TRBJ2-4; D possibly corresponds to TRBD2 (6 bases). Germline V lookup: CDR1 SEHNR, CDR2 FQNEAQ (reference sequence). The CDR3 runs to 15 residues. Trimming took 1 base from V and 4 from J, leaving 11 bases between them.

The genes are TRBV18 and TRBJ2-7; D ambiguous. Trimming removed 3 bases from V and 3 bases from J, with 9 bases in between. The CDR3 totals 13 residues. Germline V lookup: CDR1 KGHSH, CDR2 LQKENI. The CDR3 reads CASSPYSSYEQYF. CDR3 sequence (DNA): TGTGCCAGCTCACCGTACAGTAGCTACGAGCAGTACTTC.

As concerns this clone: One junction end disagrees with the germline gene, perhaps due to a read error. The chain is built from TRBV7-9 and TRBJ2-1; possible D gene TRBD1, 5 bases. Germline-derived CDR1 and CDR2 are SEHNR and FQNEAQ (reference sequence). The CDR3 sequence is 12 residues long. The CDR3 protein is CSSSSAESPGIF. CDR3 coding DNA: TGTTCCAGCAGCTCTGCAGAGAGTCCAGGGATCTTC.

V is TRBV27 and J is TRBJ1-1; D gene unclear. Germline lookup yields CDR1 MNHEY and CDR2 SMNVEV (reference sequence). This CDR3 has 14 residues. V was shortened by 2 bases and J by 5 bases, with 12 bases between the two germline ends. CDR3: CASSLVGGGTEAFF. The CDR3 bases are TGTGCCAGCAGTTTAGTCGGAGGAGGGACTGAAGCTTTCTTT.

Here the CDR3 reads CASSPFTGELFF. The CDR3 DNA sequence: TGTGCCAGCAGCCCATTCACCGGGGAGCTGTTTTTT. The V gene is TRBV14, the J gene TRBJ2-2, with no clear D. Trimming removed 4 bases from V and 4 bases from J, with 4 bases in between. This CDR3 is 12 amino acids long. In germline, CDR1 is SGHDN, CDR2 FVKESK.